Below, 6 T cell receptor beta chains from the same sample are listed, as sequenced in a study of T cells after posttransplantation cyclophosphamide. Repertoires were generated with immunoSEQ multiplex PCR, while TCRdb's copy carries only in-frame clones and drops some. The sample has about 22,000 clones, roughly 67% seen once. Sequencing was performed on memory CD4+ T cells sorted from PBMCs. These receptors were collected from a woman aged 55 to 70 in good health, CMV-negative, and a related stem cell transplant donor.

This clone was counted a few times. The V gene is TRBV18, the J gene TRBJ1-6; 7 bases fit TRBD1. J was trimmed by 13 bases and V by 6 bases; bases with no gene match: 15. The CDR3 spans 15 residues. Germline CDR1 is KGHSH and CDR2 is LQKENI. CDR3 residues: CASSDSNRDSNPLHF. Here the CDR3 DNA reads TGTGCCAGCTCGGACTCTAACCGGGACAGTAATCCCCTCCACTTT.

The chain employs TRBV15 and TRBJ2-1; the D gene is possibly TRBD1 (7 bases). Germline V gene data show CDR1 as LNHNV and CDR2 as YYDKDF (reference sequence). V was cut by 3 bases and J by 4 bases, with 16 bases left in between. The CDR3 is made up of 16 amino acids. CDR3 sequence reads: CATSRGRTGGYNEQFF. CDR3 nucleotide sequence: TGTGCCACCAGCAGGGGAAGGACAGGAGGGTACAATGAGCAGTTCTTC.

V gene TRBV27 combines with J gene TRBJ2-2; no firm D call. In germline, CDR1 is MNHEY, CDR2 SMNVEV (reference sequence). CDR3 length: 15 residues. V dropped 10 bases and J dropped 4 bases, with 19 bases sitting between them. The CDR3 is CATGVGWISTGELFF. The CDR3 coding sequence is TGTGCCACCGGAGTAGGCTGGATAAGCACCGGGGAGCTGTTTTTT.

The rearrangement uses TRBV19 and TRBJ1-4, with TRBD1 matching over 9 bases. The length of the CDR3 is 15 residues. The ends lost 5 bases at V and 6 bases at J; junction bases unmatched: 7. The germline V gene has CDR1 LNHDA and CDR2 SQIVND (reference sequence). The DNA of the CDR3 is TGTGCCAGTAGTTCGACGGGACAGGGTTATGAAAAACTGTTTTTT. This sequence encodes CASSSTGQGYEKLFF.

This chain uses TRBV27 with TRBJ1-2; 7 nucleotides match TRBD1. The V segment lost 7 bases and the J segment 7 bases; nucleotides outside the gene matches: 12. This CDR3 region has 14 residues. Germline-derived CDR1 and CDR2 are MNHEY and SMNVEV (reference sequence). In nucleotides, the CDR3 is TGTGCCAGCATAGGGGGCAGGGGGTTCTTTGGCTACACCTTC. It encodes CASIGGRGFFGYTF.

The chain has TRBV29-1 and TRBJ2-3; D possibly corresponds to TRBD2 (6 bases). V gave up 4 bases and J gave up 0 bases, with 26 bases separating them. CDR3 length: 19 residues. Germline lookup yields CDR1 SQVTM and CDR2 ANQGSEA. This CDR3 is CSVGRGRPTQATSTDTQYF. In DNA, the CDR3 is TGCAGCGTTGGGAGGGGACGTCCAACCCAAGCGACTAGCACAGATACGCAGTATTTT.